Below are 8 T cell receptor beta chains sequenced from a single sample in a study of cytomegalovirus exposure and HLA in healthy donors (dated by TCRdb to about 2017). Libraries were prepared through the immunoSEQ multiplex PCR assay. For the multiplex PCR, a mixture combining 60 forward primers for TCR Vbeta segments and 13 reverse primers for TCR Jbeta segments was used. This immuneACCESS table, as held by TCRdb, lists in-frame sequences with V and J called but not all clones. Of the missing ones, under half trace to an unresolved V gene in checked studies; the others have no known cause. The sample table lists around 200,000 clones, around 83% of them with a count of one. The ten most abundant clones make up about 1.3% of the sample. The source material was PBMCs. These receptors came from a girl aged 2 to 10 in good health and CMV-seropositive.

CDR3: CASSGAGGPKTQYF. CDR3 nucleotides: TGTGCCAGTAGTGGGGCGGGAGGGCCGAAGACCCAGTACTTC. This chain uses TRBV19 with TRBJ2-5; TRBD2 matches 9 bases. V was pared by 5 bases and J by 6 bases, with 7 bases of the junction left unmatched. Germline CDR1 reads LNHDA; CDR2 reads SQIVND (reference sequence). This CDR3 spans 14 amino acids.

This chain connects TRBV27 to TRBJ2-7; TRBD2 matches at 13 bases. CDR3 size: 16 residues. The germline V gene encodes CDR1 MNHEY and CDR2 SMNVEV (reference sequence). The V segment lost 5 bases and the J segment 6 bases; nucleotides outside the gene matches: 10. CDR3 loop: CASSPGTSGTPGEQYF. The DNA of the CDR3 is TGTGCCAGCAGTCCCGGGACTAGCGGGACACCCGGCGAGCAGTACTTC.

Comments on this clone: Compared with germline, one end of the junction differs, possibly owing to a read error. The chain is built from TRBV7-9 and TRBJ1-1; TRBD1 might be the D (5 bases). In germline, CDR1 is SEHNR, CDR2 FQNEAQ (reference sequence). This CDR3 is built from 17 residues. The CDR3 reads CSSSLALWGGRNTEAFF. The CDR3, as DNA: TGTTCCAGCAGCTTAGCGTTATGGGGGGGGAGGAACACTGAAGCTTTCTTT.

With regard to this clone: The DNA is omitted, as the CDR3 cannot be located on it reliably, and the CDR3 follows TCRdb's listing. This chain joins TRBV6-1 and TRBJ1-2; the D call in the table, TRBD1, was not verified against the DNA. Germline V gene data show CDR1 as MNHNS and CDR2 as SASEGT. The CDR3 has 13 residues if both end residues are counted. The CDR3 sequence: CASSVVGTGTFTF.

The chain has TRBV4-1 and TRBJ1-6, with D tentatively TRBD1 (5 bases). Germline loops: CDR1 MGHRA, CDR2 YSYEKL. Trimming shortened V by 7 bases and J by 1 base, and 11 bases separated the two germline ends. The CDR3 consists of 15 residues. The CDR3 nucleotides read TGCGCCAGCACCCTCCGGGGGTCCTATAATTCACCCCTCCACTTT. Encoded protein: CASTLRGSYNSPLHF.

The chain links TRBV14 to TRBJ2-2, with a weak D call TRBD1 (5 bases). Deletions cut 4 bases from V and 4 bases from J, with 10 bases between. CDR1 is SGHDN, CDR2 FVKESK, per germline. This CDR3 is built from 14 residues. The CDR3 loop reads CASSRLGVTGELFF. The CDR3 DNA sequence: TGTGCCAGCAGCCGCCTAGGGGTCACCGGGGAGCTGTTTTTT.

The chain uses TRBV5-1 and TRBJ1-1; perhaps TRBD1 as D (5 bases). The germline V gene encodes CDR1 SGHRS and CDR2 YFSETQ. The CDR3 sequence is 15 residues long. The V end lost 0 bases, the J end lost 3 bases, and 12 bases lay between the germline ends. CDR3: CASSLVGRGDTEAFF. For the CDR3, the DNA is TGCGCCAGCAGCTTGGTCGGGAGGGGCGACACTGAAGCTTTCTTT.

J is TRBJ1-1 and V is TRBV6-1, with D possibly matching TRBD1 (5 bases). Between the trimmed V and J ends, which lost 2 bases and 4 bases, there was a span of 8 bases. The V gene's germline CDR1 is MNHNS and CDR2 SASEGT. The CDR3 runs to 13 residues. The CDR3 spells CASSEIGVTEAFF. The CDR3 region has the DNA TGTGCCAGCAGTGAAATAGGGGTCACTGAAGCTTTCTTT.